The entry below describes one T cell receptor (beta chain). Its target is unknown. The data belong to a study of T cell responses to AZD1222 COVID-19 vaccine. Study background: It was second doses at about 4 or about 12 weeks that were pooled.

Method: immunoSEQ multiplex PCR; TCRdb's copy keeps in-frame clones and lacks some. This table has around 35,000 clones, around 88% appearing once. The germline V gene encodes CDR1 MNHEY and CDR2 SMNVEV (reference sequence). This CDR3 is 14 amino acids long. V shed 5 bases and J shed 4 bases, with 12 bases lying between them. Study-level findings and limits: The donor group comprised mostly white British people and more females; the analysis possibly underestimated clonal diversity. Spike-specific TCR breadth rose after two AZD1222 doses, and depth rose as well.

This specimen consisted of peripheral blood, obtained on day 0 of AZD1222 vaccination. This clonotype originated in an adult in good health. The V call is TRBV27, the J call TRBJ1-5, with a possible D match to TRBD1 (6 bases). This CDR3 is CASSGGARNQPQHF. The CDR3 DNA is TGTGCCAGCAGTGGGGGGGCGCGTAATCAGCCCCAGCATTTT.